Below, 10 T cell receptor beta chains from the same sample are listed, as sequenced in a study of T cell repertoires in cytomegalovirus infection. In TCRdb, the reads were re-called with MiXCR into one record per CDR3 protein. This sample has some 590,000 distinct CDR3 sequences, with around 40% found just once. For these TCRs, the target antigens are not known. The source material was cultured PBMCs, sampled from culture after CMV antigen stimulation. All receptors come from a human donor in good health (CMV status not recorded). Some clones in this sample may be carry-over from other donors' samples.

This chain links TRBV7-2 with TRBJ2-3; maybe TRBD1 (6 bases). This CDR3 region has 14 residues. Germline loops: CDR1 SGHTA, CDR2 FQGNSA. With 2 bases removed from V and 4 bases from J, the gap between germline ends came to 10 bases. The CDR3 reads CASSLQGLADTQYF. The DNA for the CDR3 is TGTGCCAGCAGCTTACAGGGGTTGGCAGATACGCAGTATTTT. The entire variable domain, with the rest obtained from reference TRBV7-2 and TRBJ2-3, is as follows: GAGVSQSPSNKVTEKGKDVELRCDPISGHTALYWYRQSLGQGLEFLIYFQGNSAPDKSGLPSDRFSAERTGGSVSTLTIQRTQQEDSAVYLCASSLQGLADTQYFGPGTRLTVL.

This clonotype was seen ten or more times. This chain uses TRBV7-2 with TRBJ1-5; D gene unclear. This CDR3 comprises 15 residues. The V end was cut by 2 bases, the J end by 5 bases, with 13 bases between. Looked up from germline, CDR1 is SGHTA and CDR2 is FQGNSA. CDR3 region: CASSLNSGGHQPQHF. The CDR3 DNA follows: TGTGCCAGCAGCTTAAACTCGGGAGGCCATCAGCCCCAGCATTTT.

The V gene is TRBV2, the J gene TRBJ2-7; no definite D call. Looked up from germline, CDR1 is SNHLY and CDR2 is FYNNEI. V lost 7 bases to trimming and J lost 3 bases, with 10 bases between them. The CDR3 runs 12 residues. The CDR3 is CASINGYYEQYF. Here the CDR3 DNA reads TGTGCCAGCATCAACGGTTACTACGAGCAGTACTTC.

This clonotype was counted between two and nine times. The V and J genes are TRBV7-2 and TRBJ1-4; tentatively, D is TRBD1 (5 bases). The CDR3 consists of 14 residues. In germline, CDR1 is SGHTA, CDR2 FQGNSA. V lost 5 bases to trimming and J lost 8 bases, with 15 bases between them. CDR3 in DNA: TGTGCCAGCAGCCCACAGACAGCTTGGGAAAAACTGTTTTTT. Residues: CASSPQTAWEKLFF.

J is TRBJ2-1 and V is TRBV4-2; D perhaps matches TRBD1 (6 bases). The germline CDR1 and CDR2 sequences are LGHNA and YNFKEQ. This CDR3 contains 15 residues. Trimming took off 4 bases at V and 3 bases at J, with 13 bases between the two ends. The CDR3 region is CASSPTRGSYNEQFF. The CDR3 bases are TGTGCCAGCAGCCCAACCAGGGGTAGCTACAATGAGCAGTTCTTC.

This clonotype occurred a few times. DNA for the CDR3: TGTGCCAGCTCCACGGGCAGTCAGAATGAAAAACTGTTTTTT. It codes for CASSTGSQNEKLFF. V and J are TRBV2 and TRBJ1-4; unclear D gene. This CDR3 has 14 amino acids. The V gene lost 8 bases and the J gene lost 5 bases, with 15 bases spanning the gap. Germline loops: CDR1 SNHLY, CDR2 FYNNEI.

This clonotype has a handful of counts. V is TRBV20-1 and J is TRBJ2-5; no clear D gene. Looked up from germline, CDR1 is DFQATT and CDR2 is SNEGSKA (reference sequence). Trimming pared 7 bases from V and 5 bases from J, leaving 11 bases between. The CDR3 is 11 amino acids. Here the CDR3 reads CSVKLGETQYF. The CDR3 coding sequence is TGCAGTGTAAAACTGGGGGAGACCCAGTACTTC.

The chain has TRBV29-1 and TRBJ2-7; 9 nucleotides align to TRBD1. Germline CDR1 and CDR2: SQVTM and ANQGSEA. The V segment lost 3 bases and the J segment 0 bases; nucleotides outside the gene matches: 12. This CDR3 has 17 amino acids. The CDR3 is CSVEARDRDTPSYEQYF. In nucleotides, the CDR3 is TGCAGCGTTGAGGCCCGGGACAGGGATACCCCCTCCTACGAGCAGTACTTC.

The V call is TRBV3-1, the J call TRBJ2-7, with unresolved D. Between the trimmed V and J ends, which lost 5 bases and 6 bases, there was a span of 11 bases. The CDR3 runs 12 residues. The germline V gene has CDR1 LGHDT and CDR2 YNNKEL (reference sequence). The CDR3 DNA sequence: TGTGCCAGCAGCGCTAAAGGCGGCGAGCAGTACTTC. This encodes CASSAKGGEQYF.

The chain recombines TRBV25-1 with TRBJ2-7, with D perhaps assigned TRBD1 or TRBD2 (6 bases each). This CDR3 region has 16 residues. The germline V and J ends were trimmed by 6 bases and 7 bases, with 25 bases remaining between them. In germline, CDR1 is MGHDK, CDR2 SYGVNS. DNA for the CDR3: TGTGCCAGCAGCTACGCAGGGGACTTGGGGTCGGGGGAGCAGTACTTC. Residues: CASSYAGDLGSGEQYF.